This T cell receptor (beta chain) was sequenced for a study of prognosis after radiotherapy for stage I lung cancer. CDR1 is ENHRY, CDR2 SYGVKD, per germline. The V gene lost 6 bases and the J gene lost 0 bases, with 11 bases spanning the gap. The CDR3 sequence is 14 residues long. Many counts were recorded for this clonotype. Using two-round multiplex PCR, the authors amplified TCR beta CDR3 from genomic DNA. It was primers specific to each TRBV and TRBJ gene that first-round PCR used. MiXCR, run by TCRdb on the multiplex PCR reads, gives a single entry per CDR3 protein. The table has just under 20,000 distinct CDR3 sequences, roughly 26% seen once; the top ten hold approximately 23%.

This specimen was PBMCs, taken before or after stereotactic body radiation therapy (not recorded which). The chain uses TRBV10-3 and TRBJ1-1; D possibly corresponds to TRBD1 (5 bases). The TCR originated in a donor aged 50 or older with non-small cell lung cancer. CDR3 coding DNA: TGTGCCATCAGGGCGGGGACGGTGAACACTGAAGCTTTCTTT. The encoded protein is CAIRAGTVNTEAFF.